The subject of this entry is one T cell receptor beta chain. No cognate antigen has been identified for it. Base qualities are missing; no much larger clone stands one base away. The immunoSEQ Assay was the method used to sequence TCRbeta CDR3 regions. After extraction, genomic DNA underwent amplification by bias-controlled multiplex PCR, followed by high-throughput sequencing. For the original study's pipeline: To quantify the absolute abundance of each unique TCRbeta CDR3 region, sequences were collapsed and filtered. T cell fraction was estimated by normalizing TCRbeta template counts to usable DNA, with usable DNA measured through amplification of reference genes found in all nucleated cells. Repertoire TCRs were annotated as SARS-CoV-2-specific when V gene, CDR3 amino acid sequence and J gene were exactly matched to a known reactive TCR set. The reference SARS-CoV-2 TCR set was derived from MIRA and filtered for enrichment in COVID-19-positive ImmuneCODE repertoires, a step that removed public or cross-reactive TCRs. Using the MIRA antigens, annotated TCRs were further analysed by specific ORF or by position within an ORF. Breadth was defined as the number of annotated unique rearrangements divided by the total number of unique productive rearrangements, and depth was defined as the summed frequency of the annotated unique rearrangements. Group comparisons of TCR breadth used two-sided Wilcoxon rank-sum tests. Not all clones reach the TCRdb copy of this immuneACCESS table, which keeps in-frame sequences only. Checked studies attribute under half of the gap to unresolved V genes and leave the rest unexplained. The DNA gave D and trimming, while V, J and clone size come from that table. This sample lists over 90,000 clones; around 82% were detected once. Roughly 17% of the sample is held by the ten biggest clonotypes.

Per the publication, the time point label means: individuals recovered from natural SARS-CoV-2 infection. This sample is part of a study of Ad26.COV2.S vaccination and SARS-CoV-2 variants (dated by TCRdb to the early 2020s). With regard to the full study: TCRbeta repertoire sequencing was used to assess the specificity and breadth of SARS-CoV-2-reactive T cell receptors after Ad26.COV2.S vaccination. A total of about 30 samples were included in the TCR-sequenced set, comprising roughly 19 Ad26.COV2.S vaccine recipients, 5 placebo recipients and 8 SARS-CoV-2 convalescent individuals.

Here is what the overall study found, with its caveats: Substantial breadth of spike-specific CD8+ and CD4+ T cell responses was reported after vaccination. Compared with placebo recipients, Ad26.COV2.S recipients showed higher spike-specific TCR breadth (P = 0.0014). It was noted by the authors that total T cell responses may have been underestimated by the TCR breadth and depth analyses. Non-spike TCR breadth was comparable between vaccine and placebo recipients, consistent with the vaccine containing only spike.

Compared with germline, V lacks 0 bases and J lacks 3 bases; bases without a gene match: 5. The CDR3 covers 15 residues, taking in both the cysteine and the phenylalanine. The CDR3 DNA has 45 bases and is translated from base 1. In the germline V gene (reference sequence), CDR1 corresponds to MNHNY and CDR2 to SVGAGI. The sample was peripheral blood, taken after recovery from COVID-19. The clonotype originates from a human donor who had recovered from COVID-19. This chain joins TRBV6-6 to TRBJ2-7; 7 middle bases align to TRBD1. The CDR3 sequence is CASSYSMTGNYEQYF. The DNA sequence reads TGTGCCAGCAGTTACTCAATGACAGGGAACTACGAGCAGTACTTC.